This TCR beta chain was obtained from a study of radiation and T cells in renal cell carcinoma. Profiled with immunoSEQ multiplex PCR; TCRdb holds only in-frame clones, not every one. The data contain some 150,000 clones, roughly 85% of them singletons. This CDR3 is 13 amino acids long. Time point: baseline pretreatment blood. The treatment is: 15 Gy SBRT to primary tumor, nephrectomy 4 weeks later. The rearrangement links TRBV21-1 to TRBJ2-3; the table's TRBD2 call for D was not verified on the DNA. TRBV21-1 corresponds to a pseudogene. This TCR came from a woman aged 45-65 years with renal cell carcinoma. The material was blood, obtained from a patient whose treatment included radiotherapy and nephrectomy. In DNA form, the CDR3 reads TGTCCGCCAGCAGTCAACCGGGTAGATACGCAGTATTTT. Amino acid sequence: CPPAVNRVDTQYF.